This T cell receptor beta chain derives from a study of radiation and T cells in renal cell carcinoma. This sample's time point: blood 4 weeks post-SBRT, at nephrectomy. Treatment defined: 15 Gy SBRT to primary tumor, nephrectomy 4 weeks later. Radiation-treated patients gave blood at baseline, week 2 and week 4. Method: immunoSEQ multiplex PCR; TCRdb's copy keeps in-frame clones and lacks some. The sample has 140,000 or so clones; 75% to 90% are singletons. The CDR3 is 17 residues long. Trimming removed 0 bases from V and 5 bases from J, with 17 bases in between. Per germline, CDR1 LGHNA and CDR2 YSLEER.

The genes are TRBV4-3 and TRBJ2-1, with D possibly matching TRBD2 (7 bases). The sample here was blood, taken from a patient whose treatment included radiotherapy and nephrectomy. The TCR sequence derives from a woman aged 50 to 65 with renal cell carcinoma. The chain's CDR3 is CASSQDDGGGPNNEQFF. The CDR3 bases are TGCGCCAGCAGCCAAGATGATGGGGGGGGCCCGAACAATGAGCAGTTCTTC.